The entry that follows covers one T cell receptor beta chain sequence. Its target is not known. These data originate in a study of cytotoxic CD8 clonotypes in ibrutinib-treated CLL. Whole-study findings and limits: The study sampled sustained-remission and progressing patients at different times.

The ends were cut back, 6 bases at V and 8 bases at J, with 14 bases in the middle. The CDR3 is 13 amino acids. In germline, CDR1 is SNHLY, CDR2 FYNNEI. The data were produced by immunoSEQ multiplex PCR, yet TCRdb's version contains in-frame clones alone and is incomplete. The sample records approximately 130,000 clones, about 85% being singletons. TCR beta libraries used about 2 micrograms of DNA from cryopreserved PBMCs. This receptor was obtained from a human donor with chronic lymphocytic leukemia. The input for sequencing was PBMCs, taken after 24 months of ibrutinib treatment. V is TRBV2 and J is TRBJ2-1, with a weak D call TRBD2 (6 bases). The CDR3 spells CASRGLLGYEQFF. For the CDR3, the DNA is TGTGCCAGCAGGGGACTGCTTGGCTATGAGCAGTTCTTC. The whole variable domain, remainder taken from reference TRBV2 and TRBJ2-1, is EPEVTQTPSHQVTQMGQEVILRCVPISNHLYFYWYRQILGQKVEFLVSFYNNEISEKSEIFDDQFSVERPDGSNFTLKIRSTKLEDSAMYFCASRGLLGYEQFFGPGTRLTVL.